This TCR beta chain was identified in a study of blood T cell repertoires in COVID-19. Background on the study: Whether acute or convalescent, the COVID-19 samples came from the United States, Italy and Spain. Sources were T cells, B-cell-depleted T cells, or PBMCs; the material itself was cDNA or gDNA.

Original methodology: Nucleated cell counts were estimated from reference gene primer amplification. The protocol was immunoSEQ multiplex PCR, while the TCRdb copy is restricted to in-frame clones and leaves out a portion. V, J and clone size are those of that table, while D and trimming were read from the DNA. This sample carries around 300,000 clones, around 86% of them seen once, and the ten largest clones take less than 2%. The V and J ends lost 4 bases and 8 bases respectively, with 14 bases between them. The CDR3 has 13 residues. The V gene's germline CDR1 is SGHVS and CDR2 FNYEAQ. This study enrolled people aged roughly 18 to 90 from roughly 24 US geographic areas.

The specimen sequenced was PBMCs or T cells enriched from blood (not recorded which). The chain employs TRBV7-6 and TRBJ1-2; maybe TRBD1 (5 bases). The source is a woman aged 35 to 49 who had recovered from COVID-19. The CDR3 loop is CASSSRGGAGYTF. The CDR3 bases are TGTGCCAGCAGCTCTCGGGGGGGAGCCGGCTACACCTTC. Full variable domain (outside the CDR3, taken from reference TRBV7-6 and TRBJ1-2): GAGVSQSPRYKVTKRGQDVALRCDPISGHVSLYWYRQALGQGPEFLTYFNYEAQQDKSGLPNDRFSAERPEGSISTLTIQRTEQRDSAMYRCASSSRGGAGYTFGSGTRLTVV.